The rows below give T cell receptor beta chains drawn from one sample of a study of PD-1 blockade in classical Hodgkin lymphoma. Here immunoSEQ multiplex PCR was the method, and the copy in TCRdb shows in-frame clones only, minus some. Of 2,500 to 3,500 clones listed, roughly 60% are singletons. The sample in question was CD8+ T cells from blood, obtained at baseline. Source of these receptors: a human donor with classical Hodgkin lymphoma. CDR3s include the opening cysteine and the closing phenylalanine or tryptophan. A D gene is named only where the DNA matches it firmly. Only part of the rows carry a size: once, few, many, or a class if the clone is expanded.

CDR3 DNA | CDR3 protein | J gene | CDR3 length | D gene | V gene | clone size
TGTGCCAGTAGTATTCGGTCTGATAGCTCCTACGAGCAGTACTTC | CASSIRSDSSYEQYF | TRBJ2-7 | 15 | NA | TRBV19 | NA
TGTGCCAGCAGCTTAGCGGGGGTATGGGGGATTGCCGGGGAGCTGTTTTTT | CASSLAGVWGIAGELFF | TRBJ2-2 | 17 | NA | TRBV7-2 | NA
TGTGCCAGCAGCAGTAAGGGACTAGCGGCACTTAAGGAGCAGTTCTTC | CASSSKGLAALKEQFF | TRBJ2-1 | 16 | TRBD2 | TRBV7-2 | NA
TGTGCCAGCAGCTTAGGACCCTCGGGGGCGGTTGAGCAGTACTTC | CASSLGPSGAVEQYF | TRBJ2-7 | 15 | NA | TRBV11-2 | NA
TGTGCCAGCAGCTTGGTGTACAACCACAATGAGCAGTTCTTC | CASSLVYNHNEQFF | TRBJ2-1 | 14 | NA | TRBV5-6 | NA
TGTGCCAGTAGCACCTGGGCTAGCGGGAGTCGTGCTGAGCAGTTCTTC | CASSTWASGSRAEQFF | TRBJ2-1 | 16 | TRBD2 | TRBV19 | NA
TGCGCCAGCAGTGACAGGGCGGGAGGGCCTGGGGAGCAGTACTTC | CASSDRAGGPGEQYF | TRBJ2-7 | 15 | TRBD2 | TRBV10-2 | NA
TGTGCCAGCAGTTACTTCACCGGGACAGACAATGAGCAGTTCTTC | CASSYFTGTDNEQFF | TRBJ2-1 | 15 | TRBD1 | TRBV6-6 | few
TGTGCCAGCAGCTTAGGACTTAACGAGCAGTACTTC | CASSLGLNEQYF | TRBJ2-7 | 12 | NA | TRBV7-2 | NA
TGTGCCAGCAGCTTGACAGCGACAGATACGCAGTATTTT | CASSLTATDTQYF | TRBJ2-3 | 13 | NA | TRBV11-2 | NA
TGCGCCAGCAAAGTGGACAGGAACTCTGGAAACACCATATATTTT | CASKVDRNSGNTIYF | TRBJ1-3 | 15 | TRBD1 | TRBV5-1 | NA
TGTGCCAGCACCCTAGCGGGGCCCGCCTCCTACAATGAGCAGTTCTTC | CASTLAGPASYNEQFF | TRBJ2-1 | 16 | TRBD2 | TRBV7-2 | NA
TGTGCCTGGAGTTTCCCCTACCTTCAGGGGAATGAGCAGTTCTTC | CAWSFPYLQGNEQFF | TRBJ2-1 | 15 | NA | TRBV30 | NA
TGTGCCAGCAGCTTAGATTGGCTAGCGGGAGTAGATACGCAGTATTTT | CASSLDWLAGVDTQYF | TRBJ2-3 | 16 | TRBD2 | TRBV7-2 | NA
TGCGCCAGCAGGACGCAGGGACAGGGTGAAAAACTGTTTTTT | CASRTQGQGEKLFF | TRBJ1-4 | 14 | TRBD1 | TRBV5-1 | once
TGTGCCAGCAGCGTAGAGGCCAGTCAGAACACTGAAGCTTTCTTT | CASSVEASQNTEAFF | TRBJ1-1 | 15 | NA | TRBV9 | NA
TGTGCCAGCAGCTCACCGGACATACCTCAAGAGACCCAGTACTTC | CASSSPDIPQETQYF | TRBJ2-5 | 15 | NA | TRBV7-8 | NA
TGTGCCAGCAGCGTAGGCTTAGGCGATGAGCAGTTCTTC | CASSVGLGDEQFF | TRBJ2-1 | 13 | NA | TRBV9 | NA
TGTGCCACCAGCACCCCGGACCCGGTGGAGCTGACTGAAGCTTTCTTT | CATSTPDPVELTEAFF | TRBJ1-1 | 16 | NA | TRBV15 | NA
TGTGCCAGCAGCTTAGTTACAGGGGATACGCAGTATTTT | CASSLVTGDTQYF | TRBJ2-3 | 13 | NA | TRBV11-3 | NA
TGTGCCAGCAGCTTGGGACAGGAGATGGATGACTACACCTTC | CASSLGQEMDDYTF | TRBJ1-2 | 14 | TRBD1 | TRBV7-9 | NA
TGTGCCAGCAGCCATGGGGGTGACATCTATGGCTACACCTTC | CASSHGGDIYGYTF | TRBJ1-2 | 14 | NA | TRBV14 | NA
TGTGCCAGCAAAATGGGGGGGTTCACGGATACGCAGTATTTT | CASKMGGFTDTQYF | TRBJ2-3 | 14 | TRBD2 | TRBV27 | NA
TGTGCCAGCAGTCGACTAGCGGGAGAAGGCAATGAGCAGTTCTTC | CASSRLAGEGNEQFF | TRBJ2-1 | 15 | TRBD2 | TRBV6-1 | NA
TGTGCCAGCAGTTTTTTGAGTGGCACAGATACGCAGTATTTT | CASSFLSGTDTQYF | TRBJ2-3 | 14 | NA | TRBV28 | NA
TGTGCCAGTACGACTAGTTGGGCCGGGGAGCTGTTTTTT | CASTTSWAGELFF | TRBJ2-2 | 13 | NA | TRBV10-3 | NA
TGTGCCAGCAGCGGAGGCAGCGGGACTCTCGGTTACAATGAGCAGTTCTTC | CASSGGSGTLGYNEQFF | TRBJ2-1 | 17 | TRBD2 | TRBV13 | NA
TGTGCCAGCAGTGAACTGTCTAGCGGGGTCTACGAGCAGTACTTC | CASSELSSGVYEQYF | TRBJ2-7 | 15 | TRBD2 | TRBV5-4 | NA
TGTGCCAGCAGCTCTACAGGGGTCGAGCAGTACTTC | CASSSTGVEQYF | TRBJ2-7 | 12 | TRBD1 | TRBV7-9 | NA
TGTGCCAGCAGCGTTAGCGGGGTTAGCACAGATACGCAGTATTTT | CASSVSGVSTDTQYF | TRBJ2-3 | 15 | TRBD2 | TRBV11-2 | NA
TGTGCCAGCAGTGGTAGCGGGCATGTGTACCAAGAGACCCAGTACTTC | CASSGSGHVYQETQYF | TRBJ2-5 | 16 | TRBD2 | TRBV2 | few
TGCGCCAGCAGAGATAACACCGGGGAGCTGTTTTTT | CASRDNTGELFF | TRBJ2-2 | 12 | NA | TRBV5-1 | NA
TGTGCCAGCAGCCCGACTAGCCCGCAAAAGAGGGACAATGAGCAGTTCTTC | CASSPTSPQKRDNEQFF | TRBJ2-1 | 17 | TRBD2 | TRBV7-9 | NA
TGTGCCAGCAGACCAACCGGGGGGAGAGGCGAGCAGTACTTC | CASRPTGGRGEQYF | TRBJ2-7 | 14 | TRBD2 | TRBV27 | NA
TGTGCCAGCAGCTCTCCGGGACTCCTGTCCTACGAGCAGTACTTC | CASSSPGLLSYEQYF | TRBJ2-7 | 15 | NA | TRBV7-9 | NA
TGTGCCAGCAGCTGGGCTAGCGGGAGTTTAGATACGCAGTATTTT | CASSWASGSLDTQYF | TRBJ2-3 | 15 | TRBD2 | TRBV13 | NA
TGCGCCAGCAACTCGGACGGTATGAATTCACCCCTCCACTTT | CASNSDGMNSPLHF | TRBJ1-6 | 14 | NA | TRBV5-1 | NA
TGTGCCAGCAGTCTAGCGGGAGCCTACAATGAGCAGTTCTTC | CASSLAGAYNEQFF | TRBJ2-1 | 14 | TRBD2 | TRBV6-5 | NA
TGTGCCAGCAGCTTAGTAGCAGCGGGAGACAGCAGAAACGAGCAGTACTTC | CASSLVAAGDSRNEQYF | TRBJ2-7 | 17 | TRBD2 | TRBV7-6 | NA
TGTGCCAGCAGTTTAAGAATGGGACTAGCGGGGTCACAGAGCTCCTACAATGAGCAGTTCTTC | CASSLRMGLAGSQSSYNEQFF | TRBJ2-1 | 21 | TRBD2 | TRBV28 | NA
TGTGCCAGCAGCTTAGTTCCAGGGTACCACAATGAGCAGTTCTTC | CASSLVPGYHNEQFF | TRBJ2-1 | 15 | NA | TRBV11-2 | NA
TGTGCCAGCAGCGCTACTAGCGCCGACTACAATGAGCAGTTCTTC | CASSATSADYNEQFF | TRBJ2-1 | 15 | TRBD2 | TRBV7-4 | NA
TGTGCCAGCAGCCGCCTGAGGCCCCTTGGCGGGAGCCCAGGGGATGAGCAGTTCTTC | CASSRLRPLGGSPGDEQFF | TRBJ2-1 | 19 | NA | TRBV7-8 | NA
TGTGCCAGCAGCTTGCTATTGAGCAATGAGCAGTTCTTC | CASSLLLSNEQFF | TRBJ2-1 | 13 | NA | TRBV5-1 | few